A selection of T cell receptor beta chains follows, all from one sample in a study of metastatic and nonmetastatic thyroid tumors. TCRdb reprocessed the PCR reads via MiXCR. The sample lists about 17,000 clones, around 30% occurring once. Sequencing used tumor tissue. The receptors were sampled from a female donor with papillary thyroid cancer or a benign thyroid nodule (not recorded which). Some clones in this sample may be carry-over from other donors' samples. Both conserved end residues are part of each CDR3. The order of the fields is J gene, D gene, V gene, clone size, CDR3 protein, CDR3 DNA. A D gene is named only where the DNA matches it firmly. Size is omitted from some rows. Given values are once, few, many or a class for expanded clones.

>TRBJ1-5|TRBD1|TRBV3-1|many
CASSQVPGGGQPQHF
TGTGCCAGCAGCCAAGTCCCAGGGGGCGGTCAGCCCCAGCATTTT
>TRBJ2-7|TRBD1|TRBV6-1|NA
CASRAGTGRYEQYF
TGTGCCAGCAGAGCCGGGACAGGGCGCTACGAGCAGTACTTC
>TRBJ1-2|NA|TRBV25-1|many
CASSAEGGPYGYTF
TGTGCCAGCAGTGCTGAAGGAGGTCCCTATGGCTACACCTTC
>TRBJ2-2|TRBD2|TRBV20-1|many
CSASSGTNTGELFF
TGCAGTGCCTCTAGCGGGACGAACACCGGGGAGCTGTTTTTT
>TRBJ2-1|NA|TRBV20-1|many
CSARQGSGYNEQFF
TGCAGTGCTAGACAGGGAAGTGGGTACAATGAGCAGTTCTTC
>TRBJ2-3|TRBD2|TRBV11-2|NA
CASSTTRLAGVTDTQYF
TGTGCCAGCAGCACAACCCGCCTAGCGGGGGTCACAGATACGCAGTATTTT
>TRBJ2-3|TRBD2|TRBV27|few
CASTRLARGPDTRYF
TGTGCCAGCACCCGACTAGCGAGAGGGCCAGATACGCGGTATTTT
>TRBJ1-2|NA|TRBV4-1|few
CASSQGGWDNYGYTF
TGCGCCAGCAGCCAAGGGGGATGGGATAACTATGGCTACACCTTC
>TRBJ1-5|NA|TRBV24-1|many
CATTWTRNQPQHF
TGTGCCACCACCTGGACCCGAAATCAGCCCCAGCATTTT
>TRBJ1-2|TRBD1|TRBV5-1|few
CASSLARGVDGYTF
TGCGCCAGCAGCTTGGCCAGGGGGGTGGATGGCTACACCTTC
>TRBJ1-1|NA|TRBV19|NA
CASIGGVAGIEAFF
TGTGCCAGTATAGGGGGGGTAGCTGGCATTGAAGCTTTCTTT
>TRBJ1-2|NA|TRBV2|NA
CASRQLVYGYTF
TGTGCCAGTAGACAGCTTGTCTATGGCTACACCTTC
>TRBJ2-5|TRBD2|TRBV28|many
CASLAGVGETQYF
TGTGCCAGCCTAGCGGGAGTAGGAGAGACCCAGTACTTC
>TRBJ1-1|NA|TRBV7-3|many
CASSLGWGTEAFF
TGTGCCAGCAGCTTGGGTTGGGGCACTGAAGCTTTCTTT
>TRBJ2-1|NA|TRBV11-3|NA
CASSPRFGSYNEQFF
TGTGCCAGCAGCCCCCGGTTTGGCTCCTACAATGAGCAGTTCTTC
>TRBJ1-2|NA|TRBV10-1|many
CASSEGFGKGYGYTF
TGCGCCAGCAGTGAGGGTTTCGGGAAAGGCTATGGCTACACCTTC
>TRBJ2-1|NA|TRBV4-1|many
CASSHTGANEQFF
TGCGCCAGCAGCCATACGGGGGCCAATGAGCAGTTCTTC
>TRBJ1-5|NA|TRBV6-1|medium-sized
CASSLAGVSNQPQHF
TGTGCCAGCAGTCTGGCAGGGGTGAGCAATCAGCCCCAGCATTTT
>TRBJ1-1|NA|TRBV4-1|NA
CASSHLGRGDTEAFF
TGCGCCAGCAGCCACCTTGGACGGGGGGACACTGAAGCTTTCTTT
>TRBJ1-2|TRBD1|TRBV20-1|NA
CSARDGQDDYGYTF
TGCAGTGCTAGAGACGGACAGGACGACTATGGCTACACCTTC
>TRBJ1-2|NA|TRBV10-3|few
CAISEDSYGVYTF
TGTGCCATCAGTGAAGATTCCTACGGTGTCTACACCTTC
>TRBJ2-3|TRBD1|TRBV5-1|many
CASSLGGTGGTDTQYF
TGCGCCAGCAGCTTAGGAGGGACAGGAGGCACAGATACGCAGTATTTT
>TRBJ2-3|TRBD2|TRBV20-1|many
CSAKLANTQYF
TGCAGTGCGAAACTAGCGAATACGCAGTATTTT
>TRBJ2-7|NA|TRBV11-1|many
CASSLTGGGSYEQYF
TGTGCCAGCAGCTTAACTGGAGGGGGCTCCTACGAGCAGTACTTC
>TRBJ2-3|TRBD2|TRBV12-3/TRBV12-4|many
CASTGTSITDTQYF
TGTGCCAGCACCGGGACTAGCATCACAGATACGCAGTATTTT
>TRBJ2-7|NA|TRBV6-2/TRBV6-3|few
CATLWSGILYEQYF
TGTGCCACACTATGGTCGGGGATCCTCTATGAGCAGTACTTC
>TRBJ2-3|TRBD2|TRBV5-1|many
CASSLVGLAGGSDTQYF
TGCGCCAGCAGCTTGGTAGGACTAGCGGGAGGGTCAGATACGCAGTATTTT
>TRBJ1-5|NA|TRBV6-1|NA
CASSPPTGSPQHF
TGTGCCAGCAGCCCCCCAACAGGGTCGCCCCAGCATTTT
>TRBJ2-2|TRBD2|TRBV11-2|NA
CASSLTSGRGTGELFF
TGTGCCAGCAGCCTAACTAGCGGGAGGGGCACCGGGGAGCTGTTTTTT
>TRBJ2-7|NA|TRBV7-9|large
CASSLRYEQYF
TGTGCCAGCAGCTTAAGATACGAGCAGTACTTC
>TRBJ2-7|TRBD2|TRBV10-3|few
CATHQPGLAGGGHEQYF
TGTGCCACCCATCAACCGGGACTAGCGGGAGGCGGCCACGAGCAGTACTTC
>TRBJ2-5|TRBD2|TRBV6-1|NA
CASSVPRGAETQYF
TGTGCCAGCAGTGTCCCGCGGGGGGCAGAGACCCAGTACTTC
>TRBJ2-3|NA|TRBV15|NA
CATSRDRAPGSDTQYF
TGTGCCACCAGCAGAGACAGGGCCCCGGGTAGTGATACGCAGTATTTT
>TRBJ2-1|TRBD2|TRBV20-1|NA
CSARVSGLASYNEQFF
TGCAGTGCTAGAGTATCGGGACTAGCGAGTTACAATGAGCAGTTCTTC
>TRBJ2-5|NA|TRBV5-1|many
CASSLDTHRPQYF
TGCGCCAGCAGCTTGGATACCCACCGCCCGCAGTACTTC
>TRBJ2-5|NA|TRBV20-1|many
CSARVRGAETQYF
TGCAGTGCTAGAGTTAGGGGCGCGGAGACCCAGTACTTC
>TRBJ2-1|NA|TRBV19|few
CASSDTFNEQFF
TGTGCCAGTTCTGACACCTTCAATGAGCAGTTCTTC
>TRBJ2-7|TRBD2|TRBV28|medium-sized
CASSFSASGYYEQYF
TGTGCCAGCAGTTTCTCGGCTAGCGGGTACTACGAGCAGTACTTC
>TRBJ1-4|NA|TRBV6-1|medium-sized
CASSQPKGEKLFF
TGTGCCAGCAGCCAACCGAAGGGGGAAAAACTGTTTTTT
>TRBJ1-2|NA|TRBV6-2/TRBV6-3|NA
CASIGRTYGYTF
TGTGCCAGCATTGGACGAACTTATGGCTACACCTTC
>TRBJ2-7|NA|TRBV5-1|NA
CASSLLGLEQYF
TGCGCCAGCAGCTTGTTGGGGCTCGAGCAGTACTTC
>TRBJ1-1|NA|TRBV20-1|many
CSATEDRYTEAFF
TGCAGTGCTACAGAAGACCGCTACACTGAAGCTTTCTTT
>TRBJ1-2|NA|TRBV3-1|once
CASSQDAREYGYTF
TGTGCCAGCAGCCAAGATGCCAGGGAGTATGGCTACACCTTC
>TRBJ2-1|NA|TRBV6-5|NA
CASSYSSRRARSYNEQFF
TGTGCCAGCAGTTACTCTAGCCGGAGGGCCCGGTCCTACAATGAGCAGTTCTTC
>TRBJ2-5|TRBD2|TRBV6-4|NA
CASSDGSGGARETQYF
TGTGCCAGCAGTGACGGTAGCGGGGGGGCCAGAGAGACCCAGTACTTC